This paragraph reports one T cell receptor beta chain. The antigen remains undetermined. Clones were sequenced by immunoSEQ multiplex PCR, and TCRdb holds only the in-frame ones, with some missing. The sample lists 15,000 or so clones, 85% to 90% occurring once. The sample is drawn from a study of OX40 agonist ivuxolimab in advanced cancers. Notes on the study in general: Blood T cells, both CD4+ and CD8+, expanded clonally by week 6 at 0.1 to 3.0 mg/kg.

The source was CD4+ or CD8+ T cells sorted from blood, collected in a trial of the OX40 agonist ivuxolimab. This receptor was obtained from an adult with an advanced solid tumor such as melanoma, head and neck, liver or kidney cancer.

The CDR3 DNA reads TGTGCCAGCAGCTTAGGGACTAGCGGGAGGATCCAAGCCAAAAACATTCAGTACTTC. Translated: CASSLGTSGRIQAKNIQYF. V gene TRBV11-2 combines with J gene TRBJ2-4; TRBD2 agrees at 14 bases. This CDR3 is built from 19 residues. Trimming cost V 1 base and J 0 bases; bases outside gene matches: 5. Germline values: CDR1 SGHAT, CDR2 FQNNGV.